These 6 T cell receptor beta chains came from one sample sequenced in a study of Tregs in tolerant kidney transplant recipients. Measured with immunoSEQ multiplex PCR; TCRdb has only the in-frame clones, and not every one. The repertoire holds under 95,000 clones, with about 91% as singletons. The specimen was Tregs from blood, collected before the transplant. The receptor source for this set is a human donor who received a combined kidney and bone marrow transplant.

The chain carries TRBV2 and TRBJ2-7; weak D call: TRBD1 (8 bases). V gave up 7 bases and J gave up 4 bases, with 20 bases separating them. Germline V gives CDR1 SNHLY, CDR2 FYNNEI. The CDR3 is 15 residues long. The CDR3 DNA is TGTGCCAGCATGTGGAACAGGGGGGGGTTATACGAGCAGTACTTC. It is translated as CASMWNRGGLYEQYF.

The CDR3 nucleotides are TGCAGCGTGTTAGCGGGGACCCAAGAGACCCAGTACTTC. Translation: CSVLAGTQETQYF. The chain is built from TRBV29-1 and TRBJ2-5, with 8 bases that match TRBD2. Germline V gives CDR1 SQVTM, CDR2 ANQGSEA. The CDR3 runs to 13 residues. The V gene end was trimmed by 6 bases and the J gene end by 1 base; junction bases not matched to a gene: 4.

The V and J genes are TRBV18 and TRBJ1-2; D not certain. This CDR3 comprises 15 residues. Germline lookup yields CDR1 KGHSH and CDR2 LQKENI. V lost 7 bases, J lost 0 bases, and 15 bases lay in between. CDR3 bases: TGTGCCAGCTTCCCAGACGTTCAAGCTAACTATGGCTACACCTTC. It specifies CASFPDVQANYGYTF.

This rearrangement joins TRBV7-3 to TRBJ2-6; TRBD2 is a possible D gene (6 bases). V lost 3 bases and J 1 base, leaving 10 bases between the germline ends. CDR3 length equals 16 residues. Germline CDR1 and CDR2: SGHTA and FQGTGA. The CDR3 region is CASSLGLQSGANVLTF. The CDR3 DNA reads TGTGCCAGCAGCTTGGGACTCCAATCTGGGGCCAACGTCCTGACTTTC.

This sequence joins TRBV7-3 and TRBJ2-2; 7 bases align to TRBD2. The length of the CDR3 is 17 residues. V was clipped by 3 bases and J by 0 bases; unmatched bases: 7. Per the germline V gene, CDR1 is SGHTA and CDR2 is FQGTGA. CDR3 nucleotide sequence: TGTGCCAGCAGCTTGGGCCCAGCGGGATCGAACACCGGGGAGCTGTTTTTT. It codes for CASSLGPAGSNTGELFF. The full variable domain, rest sourced from reference TRBV7-3 and TRBJ2-2, is GAGVSQTPSNKVTEKGKYVELRCDPISGHTALYWYRQSLGQGPEFLIYFQGTGAADDSGLPNDRFFAVRPEGSVSTLKIQRTERGDSAVYLCASSLGPAGSNTGELFFGEGSRLTVL.

This clone was observed a few times. The chain has TRBV19 and TRBJ2-7; 8 nucleotides agree with TRBD2. Germline values: CDR1 LNHDA, CDR2 SQIVND (reference sequence). The V gene end was trimmed by 2 bases and the J gene end by 2 bases; junction bases not matched to a gene: 5. CDR3 length equals 15 residues. The CDR3 bases are TGTGCCAGTAGTATAACAGCGGGAGTTACCTACGAGCAGTACTTC. This sequence encodes CASSITAGVTYEQYF.